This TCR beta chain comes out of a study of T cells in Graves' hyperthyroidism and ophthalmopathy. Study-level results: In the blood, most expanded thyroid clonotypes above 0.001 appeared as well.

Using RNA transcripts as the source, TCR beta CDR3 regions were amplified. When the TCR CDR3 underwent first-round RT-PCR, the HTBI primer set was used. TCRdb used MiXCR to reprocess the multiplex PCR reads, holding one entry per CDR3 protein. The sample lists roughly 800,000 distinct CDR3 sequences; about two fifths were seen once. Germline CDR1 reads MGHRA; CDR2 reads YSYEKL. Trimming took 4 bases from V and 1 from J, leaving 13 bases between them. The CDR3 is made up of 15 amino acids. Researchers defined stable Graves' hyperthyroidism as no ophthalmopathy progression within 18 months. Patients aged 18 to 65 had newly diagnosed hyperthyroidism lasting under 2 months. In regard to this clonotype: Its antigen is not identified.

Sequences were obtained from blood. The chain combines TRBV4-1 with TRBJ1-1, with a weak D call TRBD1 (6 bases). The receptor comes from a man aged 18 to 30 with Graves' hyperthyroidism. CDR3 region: CASSPQDSTNTEAFF. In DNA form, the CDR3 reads TGCGCCAGCAGCCCCCAGGACAGCACGAACACTGAAGCTTTCTTT.